These 14 T cell receptor beta chains were all obtained from the same sample, sequenced in a study of Tregs in tolerant kidney transplant recipients. Measured with immunoSEQ multiplex PCR; TCRdb has only the in-frame clones, and not every one. The sample consists of about 15,000 clones, about four fifths of them appearing once. Source: Tregs from blood, taken before the transplant. Every receptor here comes from a human donor who received a combined kidney and bone marrow transplant.

This clone was seen a few times. V and J are TRBV5-4 and TRBJ1-2; TRBD1 matches 12 bases. CDR1 and CDR2 from the germline V gene are SGHNT and YYREEE (reference sequence). CDR3 length: 14 residues. Trimming took 2 bases from V and 7 from J; bases not matched to a gene: 3. As DNA, the CDR3 is TGTGCCAGCAGCTTTCGGGACAGGGGGCCTGGCTACACCTTC. As protein: CASSFRDRGPGYTF.

This chain connects TRBV28 to TRBJ2-5; D remains unclear. V lost 2 bases to trimming and J lost 1 base, with 5 bases between them. CDR1 and CDR2 from the germline V gene are MDHEN and SYDVKM. The CDR3 is 13 residues long. CDR3: CASSLILQETQYF. CDR3 DNA: TGTGCCAGCAGTTTAATACTCCAAGAGACCCAGTACTTC.

This chain connects TRBV30 to TRBJ2-7; D perhaps matches TRBD2 (7 bases). The CDR3 totals 10 residues. Germline assignment: CDR1 GTSNPN and CDR2 SVGIG (reference sequence). Deletions cut 8 bases from V and 9 bases from J, with 14 bases between. In nucleotides, the CDR3 is TGTGCCGGGGGCACGGGGGGGCAGTACTTC. Protein product: CAGGTGGQYF.

V and J are TRBV5-1 and TRBJ2-5, with 7 bases fitting TRBD1. With 0 bases clipped from V and 6 bases from J, the junction kept 14 bases outside the gene matches. CDR3 length: 17 residues. CDR1 and CDR2 from the germline V gene are SGHRS and YFSETQ. Written as DNA, the CDR3 is TGCGCCAGCAGCTTGGTAGTCCGACAGGGTCCCCAGAAGACCCAGTACTTC. Protein: CASSLVVRQGPQKTQYF.

The V and J genes are TRBV7-2 and TRBJ1-1; TRBD1 agrees at 7 bases. The V and J ends lost 5 bases and 1 base, in that order; junction bases with no gene match: 7. Germline-derived CDR1 and CDR2 are SGHTA and FQGNSA. The CDR3 has 15 amino acids. The CDR3 sequence: CASSVRQGGNTEAFF. The CDR3 DNA reads as TGTGCCAGCAGCGTGCGACAGGGAGGGAACACTGAAGCTTTCTTT.

The rearrangement links TRBV30 to TRBJ1-1; D not resolved. The CDR3 loop spans 13 amino acids. Germline CDR1 and CDR2: GTSNPN and SVGIG (reference sequence). The V end was cut by 0 bases, the J end by 5 bases, with 10 bases between. CDR3 loop: CAWSVIIGTEAFF. Here the CDR3 DNA reads TGTGCCTGGAGTGTTATTATCGGGACTGAAGCTTTCTTT.

This clone was observed a few times. The chain carries TRBV2 and TRBJ1-1; 8 bases match TRBD1. This CDR3 is built from 15 residues. V shed 3 bases and J 3 bases; nucleotides not matched to a gene: 6. The germline CDR1 and CDR2 sequences are SNHLY and FYNNEI. This CDR3 is CASSETGQVYTEAFF. The CDR3 nucleotides read TGTGCCAGCAGTGAGACGGGACAGGTCTACACTGAAGCTTTCTTT. Drawing the rest from reference TRBV2 and TRBJ1-1, the complete variable domain is EPEVTQTPSHQVTQMGQEVILRCVPISNHLYFYWYRQILGQKVEFLVSFYNNEISEKSEIFDDQFSVERPDGSNFTLKIRSTKLEDSAMYFCASSETGQVYTEAFFGQGTRLTVV.

The chain joins TRBV5-6 to TRBJ2-1; 7 nucleotides align to TRBD2. V gave up 4 bases and J gave up 4 bases; unmatched junction bases: 8. The CDR3 sequence is 15 residues long. Germline lookup yields CDR1 SGHDT and CDR2 YYEEEE. CDR3 amino acids: CASSPPAGVYNEQFF. The CDR3 DNA is TGTGCCAGCAGCCCCCCTGCGGGGGTATACAATGAGCAGTTCTTC.

This chain uses TRBV18 with TRBJ2-1; TRBD2 agrees at 8 bases. Trimming at V came to 8 bases and at J to 7 bases, leaving 16 bases not matched to a gene. This CDR3 region has 16 residues. Germline V gene lookup returns CDR1 KGHSH and CDR2 LQKENI. The CDR3 is CASRPGREVVRNEQFF. Here the CDR3 DNA reads TGTGCCAGCCGACCGGGGCGGGAGGTCGTACGGAATGAGCAGTTCTTC.

The V gene is TRBV5-1, the J gene TRBJ2-5; D is ambiguous. The length of the CDR3 is 14 residues. CDR1 is SGHRS and CDR2 is YFSETQ in the germline V gene. Deletions cut 2 bases from V and 1 base from J, with 9 bases between. The CDR3 reads CASSFQVPQETQYF. DNA of the CDR3: TGCGCCAGCAGCTTTCAGGTGCCCCAAGAGACCCAGTACTTC. Looking up the rest from reference TRBV5-1 and TRBJ2-5 gives the full variable domain: KAGVTQTPRYLIKTRGQQVTLSCSPISGHRSVSWYQQTPGQGLQFLFEYFSETQRNKGNFPGRFSGRQFSNSRSEMNVSTLELGDSALYLCASSFQVPQETQYFGPGTRLLVL.

The V gene is TRBV5-1, the J gene TRBJ2-7; tentatively, D is TRBD1 (5 bases). There are 15 residues in the CDR3. Germline CDR1 reads SGHRS; CDR2 reads YFSETQ. V lost 0 bases and J lost 2, with 12 bases in between. CDR3 in amino acids: CASSLGPDRTYEQYF. The CDR3 DNA reads as TGCGCCAGCAGCTTGGGCCCCGACAGAACCTACGAGCAGTACTTC.

By share, this clone counts as medium-sized. The chain employs TRBV27 and TRBJ1-5; D is unresolved. The CDR3 is 16 residues long. Germline loops: CDR1 MNHEY, CDR2 SMNVEV (reference sequence). Trimming stripped 1 base from V and 2 bases from J, with 12 bases between. CDR3 DNA sequence: TGTGCCAGCAGTTTATACATCCCGGAGTGCAATCAGCCCCAGCATTTT. Translation: CASSLYIPECNQPQHF.

V gene TRBV5-1 combines with J gene TRBJ1-6; the D is unclear. Germline assignment: CDR1 SGHRS and CDR2 YFSETQ. V gave up 6 bases and J gave up 8 bases, with 12 bases separating them. This CDR3 comprises 13 residues. CDR3 residues: CASTEGLDSPLHF. In DNA form, the CDR3 reads TGCGCCAGCACAGAGGGCTTGGATTCACCCCTCCACTTT.

This chain joins TRBV6-5 and TRBJ1-3; D uncertain. The germline gives CDR1 MNHEY, CDR2 SVGAGI. The CDR3 is 13 residues long. V was trimmed by 4 bases and J by 6 bases, leaving 10 bases between them. The CDR3 spells CASSSSGKNTIYF. CDR3 nucleotides: TGTGCCAGCAGTTCGTCAGGAAAAAACACCATATATTTT.